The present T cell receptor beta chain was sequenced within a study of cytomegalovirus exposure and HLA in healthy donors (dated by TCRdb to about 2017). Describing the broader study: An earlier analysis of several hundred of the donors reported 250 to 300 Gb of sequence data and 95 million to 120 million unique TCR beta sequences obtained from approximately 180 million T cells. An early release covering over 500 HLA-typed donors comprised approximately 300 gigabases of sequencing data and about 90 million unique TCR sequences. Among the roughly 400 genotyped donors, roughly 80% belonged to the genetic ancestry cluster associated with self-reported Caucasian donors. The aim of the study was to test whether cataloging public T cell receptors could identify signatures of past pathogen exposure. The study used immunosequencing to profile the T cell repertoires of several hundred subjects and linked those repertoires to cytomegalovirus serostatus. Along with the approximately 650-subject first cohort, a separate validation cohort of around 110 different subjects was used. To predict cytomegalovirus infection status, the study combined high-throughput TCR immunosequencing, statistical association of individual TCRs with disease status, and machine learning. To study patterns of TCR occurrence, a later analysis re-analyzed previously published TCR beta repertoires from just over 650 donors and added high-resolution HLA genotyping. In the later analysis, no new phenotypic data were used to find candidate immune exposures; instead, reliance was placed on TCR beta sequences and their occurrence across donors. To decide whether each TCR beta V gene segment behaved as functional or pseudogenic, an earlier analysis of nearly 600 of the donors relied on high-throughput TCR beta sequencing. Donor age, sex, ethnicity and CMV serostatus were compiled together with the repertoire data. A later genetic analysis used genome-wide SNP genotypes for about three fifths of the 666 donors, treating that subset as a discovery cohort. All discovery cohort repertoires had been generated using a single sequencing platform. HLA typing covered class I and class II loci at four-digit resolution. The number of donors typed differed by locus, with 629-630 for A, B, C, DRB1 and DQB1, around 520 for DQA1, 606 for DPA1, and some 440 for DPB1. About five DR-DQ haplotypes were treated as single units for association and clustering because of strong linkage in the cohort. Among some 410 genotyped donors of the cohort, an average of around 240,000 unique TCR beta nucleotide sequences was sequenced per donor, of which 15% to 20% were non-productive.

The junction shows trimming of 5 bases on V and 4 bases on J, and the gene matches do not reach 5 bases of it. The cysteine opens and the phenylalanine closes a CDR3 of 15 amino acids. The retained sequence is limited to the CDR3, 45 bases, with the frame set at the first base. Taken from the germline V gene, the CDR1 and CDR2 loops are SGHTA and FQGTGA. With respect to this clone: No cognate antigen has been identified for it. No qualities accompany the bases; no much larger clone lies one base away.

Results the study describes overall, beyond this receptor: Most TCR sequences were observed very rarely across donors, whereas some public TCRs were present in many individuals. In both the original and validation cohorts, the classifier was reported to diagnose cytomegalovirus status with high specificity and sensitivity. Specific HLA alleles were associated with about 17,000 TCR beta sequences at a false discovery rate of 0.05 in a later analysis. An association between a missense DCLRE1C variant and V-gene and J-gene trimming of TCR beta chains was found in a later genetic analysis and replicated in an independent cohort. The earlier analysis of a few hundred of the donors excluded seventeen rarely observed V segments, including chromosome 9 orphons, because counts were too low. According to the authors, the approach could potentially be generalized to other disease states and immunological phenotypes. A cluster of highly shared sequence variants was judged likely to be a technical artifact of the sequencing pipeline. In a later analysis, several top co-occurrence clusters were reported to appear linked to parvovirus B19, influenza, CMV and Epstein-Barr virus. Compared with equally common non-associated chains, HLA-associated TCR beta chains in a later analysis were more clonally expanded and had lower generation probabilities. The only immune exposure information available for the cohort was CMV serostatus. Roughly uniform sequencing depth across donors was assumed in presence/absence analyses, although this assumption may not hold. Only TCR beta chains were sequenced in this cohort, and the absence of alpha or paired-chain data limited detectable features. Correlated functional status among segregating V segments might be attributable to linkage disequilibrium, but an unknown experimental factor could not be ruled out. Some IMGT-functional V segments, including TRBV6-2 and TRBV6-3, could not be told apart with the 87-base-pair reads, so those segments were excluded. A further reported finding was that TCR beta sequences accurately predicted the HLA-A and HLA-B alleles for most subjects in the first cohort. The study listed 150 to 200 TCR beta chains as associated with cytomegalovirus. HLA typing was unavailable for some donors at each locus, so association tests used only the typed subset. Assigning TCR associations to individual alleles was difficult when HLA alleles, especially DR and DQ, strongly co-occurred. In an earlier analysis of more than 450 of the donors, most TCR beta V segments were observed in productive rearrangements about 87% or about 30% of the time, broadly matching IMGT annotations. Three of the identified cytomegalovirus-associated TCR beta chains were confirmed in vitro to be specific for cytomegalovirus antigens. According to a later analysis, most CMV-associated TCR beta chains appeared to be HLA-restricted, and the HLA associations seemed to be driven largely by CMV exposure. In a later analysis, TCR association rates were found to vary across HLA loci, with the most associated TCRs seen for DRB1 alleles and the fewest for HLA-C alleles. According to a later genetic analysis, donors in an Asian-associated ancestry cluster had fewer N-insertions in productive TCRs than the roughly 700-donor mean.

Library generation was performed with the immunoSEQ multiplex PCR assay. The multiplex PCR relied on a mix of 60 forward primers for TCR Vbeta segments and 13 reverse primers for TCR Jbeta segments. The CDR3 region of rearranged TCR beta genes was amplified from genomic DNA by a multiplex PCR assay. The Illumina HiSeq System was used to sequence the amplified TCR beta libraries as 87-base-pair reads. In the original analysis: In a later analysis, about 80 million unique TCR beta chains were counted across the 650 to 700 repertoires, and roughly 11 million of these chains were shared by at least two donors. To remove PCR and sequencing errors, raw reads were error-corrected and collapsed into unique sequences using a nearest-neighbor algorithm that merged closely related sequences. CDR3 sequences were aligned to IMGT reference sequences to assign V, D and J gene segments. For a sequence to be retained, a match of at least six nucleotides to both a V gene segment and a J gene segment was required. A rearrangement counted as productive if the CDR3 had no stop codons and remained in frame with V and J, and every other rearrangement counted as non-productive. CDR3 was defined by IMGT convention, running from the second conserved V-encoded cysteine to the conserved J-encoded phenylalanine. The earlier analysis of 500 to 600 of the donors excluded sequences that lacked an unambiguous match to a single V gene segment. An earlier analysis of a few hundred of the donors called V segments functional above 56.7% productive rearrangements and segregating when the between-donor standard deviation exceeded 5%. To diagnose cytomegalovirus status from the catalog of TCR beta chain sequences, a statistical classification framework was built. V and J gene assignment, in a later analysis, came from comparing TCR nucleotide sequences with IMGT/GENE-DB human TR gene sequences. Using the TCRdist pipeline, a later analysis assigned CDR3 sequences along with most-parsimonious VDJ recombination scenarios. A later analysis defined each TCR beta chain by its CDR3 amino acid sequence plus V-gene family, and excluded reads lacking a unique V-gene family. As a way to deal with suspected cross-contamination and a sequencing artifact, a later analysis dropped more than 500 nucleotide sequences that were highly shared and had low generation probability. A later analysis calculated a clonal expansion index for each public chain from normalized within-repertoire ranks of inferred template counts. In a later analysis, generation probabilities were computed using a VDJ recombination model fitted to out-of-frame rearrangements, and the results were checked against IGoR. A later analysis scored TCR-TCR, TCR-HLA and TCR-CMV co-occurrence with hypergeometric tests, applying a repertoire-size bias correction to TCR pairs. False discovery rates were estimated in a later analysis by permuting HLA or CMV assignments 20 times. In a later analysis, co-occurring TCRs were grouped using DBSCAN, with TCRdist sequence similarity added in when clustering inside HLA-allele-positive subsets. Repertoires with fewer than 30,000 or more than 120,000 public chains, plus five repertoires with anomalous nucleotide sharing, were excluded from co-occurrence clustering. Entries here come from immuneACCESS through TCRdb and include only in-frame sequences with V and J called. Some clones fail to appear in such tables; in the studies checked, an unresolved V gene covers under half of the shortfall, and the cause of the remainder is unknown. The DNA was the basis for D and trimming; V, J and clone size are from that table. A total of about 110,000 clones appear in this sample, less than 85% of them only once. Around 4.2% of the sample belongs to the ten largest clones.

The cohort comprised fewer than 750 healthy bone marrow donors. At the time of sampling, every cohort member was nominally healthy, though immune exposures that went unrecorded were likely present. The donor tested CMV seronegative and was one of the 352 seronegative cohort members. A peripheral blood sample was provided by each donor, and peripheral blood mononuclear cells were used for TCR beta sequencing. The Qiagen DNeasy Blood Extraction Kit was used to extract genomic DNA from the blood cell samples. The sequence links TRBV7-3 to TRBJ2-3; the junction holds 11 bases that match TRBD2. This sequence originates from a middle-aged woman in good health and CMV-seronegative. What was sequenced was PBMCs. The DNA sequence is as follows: TGTGCCAGCAGCCTTAGCGGGGGGGCCTCAGATACGCAGTATTTT. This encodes CASSLSGGASDTQYF.